Following are 3 T cell receptor beta chains from one sample sequenced in a study of identical twins. Each CDR3 protein gets one entry after TCRdb re-called the 5' RACE reads with MiXCR. The repertoire holds 450,000 or so distinct CDR3 sequences, around 18% seen once, with about 12% in the top ten. Sequenced input: naive T cells sorted from blood. The receptors were sampled from a man aged 50 to 59 in good health.

This clonotype was counted between two and nine times. V and J are TRBV7-4 and TRBJ1-1; D remains unclear. Germline V gene sequence: CDR1 SGHVT, CDR2 SQSDAQ. V was clipped by 4 bases and J by 1 base, with 7 bases between them. The CDR3 length is 13 residues. CDR3 protein: CASSSHGNTEAFF. The CDR3 bases are TGTGCCAGCAGCTCCCACGGGAACACTGAAGCTTTCTTT.

This rearrangement joins TRBV28 to TRBJ1-1, with D maybe TRBD1 (5 bases). The CDR3 spans 13 residues. Looked up from germline, CDR1 is MDHEN and CDR2 is SYDVKM. Trimming stripped 6 bases from V and 3 bases from J, with 11 bases between. The CDR3 sequence: CASRRQYYTEAFF. The DNA of the CDR3 is TGTGCCAGCAGGAGACAGTACTACACTGAAGCTTTCTTT.

The V and J genes are TRBV4-3 and TRBJ2-1; 9 bases are a match to TRBD2. V shed 0 bases and J 8 bases; nucleotides not matched to a gene: 11. The CDR3 runs 17 residues. Germline V gives CDR1 LGHNA, CDR2 YSLEER. CDR3 in amino acids: CASSQEVAGGLLDEQFF. DNA of the CDR3: TGCGCCAGCAGCCAAGAGGTGGCGGGGGGGCTCTTGGATGAGCAGTTCTTC.